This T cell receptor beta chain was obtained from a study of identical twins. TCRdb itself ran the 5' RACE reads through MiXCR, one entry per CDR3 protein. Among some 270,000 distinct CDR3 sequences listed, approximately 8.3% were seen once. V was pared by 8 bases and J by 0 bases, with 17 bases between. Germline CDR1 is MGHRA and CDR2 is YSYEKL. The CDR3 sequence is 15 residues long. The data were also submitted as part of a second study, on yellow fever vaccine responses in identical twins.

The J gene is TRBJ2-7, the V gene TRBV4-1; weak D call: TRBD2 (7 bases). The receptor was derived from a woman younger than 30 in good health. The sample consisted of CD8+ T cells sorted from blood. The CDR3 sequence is CASGGGEGGSYEQYF. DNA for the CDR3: TGCGCCAGCGGGGGGGGAGAAGGGGGCTCCTACGAGCAGTACTTC.